This is a list of T cell receptor beta chains from one sample in a study of T cells in tuberculosis. Assay: immunoSEQ multiplex PCR; the TCRdb copy retains only in-frame clones and omits some. The repertoire holds approximately 88,000 clones, approximately 90% seen once, with over 1.5% in the top ten. The sample taken for sequencing was CD1b-GMM tetramer-negative cells sorted from PBMCs. Receptors were obtained from an adult woman with latent tuberculosis. The CDR3 runs from the conserved cysteine through the conserved F or W. Each record gives: V gene, J gene, clone size, D gene, CDR3 DNA, CDR3 protein. A D gene is named only where the DNA matches it firmly. A clone size is listed for some rows: how often the clone was seen (once, few, many), or a class if it is expanded.

V: TRBV5-8
J: TRBJ2-3
size: NA
D: NA
DNA: TGTGCCAGCAGCTTAGGAGGAGGGTTAGATACGCAGTATTTT
CDR3: CASSLGGGLDTQYF

V: TRBV30
J: TRBJ1-2
size: once
D: NA
DNA: TGTGCCTGGTCCCCAGGGAGGGGCTACACCTTC
CDR3: CAWSPGRGYTF

V: TRBV13
J: TRBJ2-4
size: NA
D: TRBD2
DNA: TGTGCCAGCAGCTTAGGCCCCCTAGCGGGCGGACATAAAAACATTCAGTACTTC
CDR3: CASSLGPLAGGHKNIQYF

V: TRBV9
J: TRBJ2-2
size: NA
D: TRBD1
DNA: TGTGCCAGCAGCGCCGGTGGACAGGGGGCGCCCGGGGGAGAGGCCGGGGAGCTGTTTTTT
CDR3: CASSAGGQGAPGGEAGELFF

V: TRBV5-1
J: TRBJ2-1
size: NA
D: TRBD1
DNA: TGCGCCAGCAGCTTACAGGGGGACAATGAGCAGTTCTTC
CDR3: CASSLQGDNEQFF

V: TRBV6-4
J: TRBJ1-4
size: NA
D: NA
DNA: TGTGCCAGCAGTGACGACAGTAATGAAAAACTGTTTTTT
CDR3: CASSDDSNEKLFF

V: TRBV11-3
J: TRBJ1-5
size: NA
D: NA
DNA: TGTGCCAGCAGCTTAGTGGGCAGGGTGGTAGTTAGCAATCAGCCCCAGCATTTT
CDR3: CASSLVGRVVVSNQPQHF

V: TRBV7-3
J: TRBJ2-5
size: NA
D: TRBD2
DNA: TGTGCCAGCAGCCGTAGCGGGGGGGAGGAGACCCAGTACTTC
CDR3: CASSRSGGEETQYF

V: TRBV6-1
J: TRBJ2-2
size: NA
D: NA
DNA: TGTGCCAGCAGTGTACTCGCCGGGGAGCTGTTTTTT
CDR3: CASSVLAGELFF

V: TRBV27
J: TRBJ2-2
size: NA
D: TRBD1
DNA: TGTGCCAGCAGTTTACGGGTCACAGGGGCGACGAACACCGGGGAGCTGTTTTTT
CDR3: CASSLRVTGATNTGELFF